A selection of T cell receptor beta chains follows, all from one sample in a study of blood T cell repertoires in COVID-19. Only in-frame clones appear in the TCRdb table, and some are missing; sequencing was by immunoSEQ multiplex PCR. The sample comprises a few hundred thousand clones, roughly 90% of which are singletons, and 1.8% rests with the top ten. Sequencing was done on a sample of PBMCs or T cells enriched from blood (not recorded which). These receptors originate from a woman aged 40 to 55 who had recovered from COVID-19. Each CDR3 is given with its conserved first and last residue. The D gene is left open where the match is weak. Part of the rows lack a size; the others show once, few, many or a class for expanded clones.

v_call,d_call,clone_size,cdr3_length,j_call,cdr3_nt,cdr3_aa
TRBV7-9,TRBD1,NA,15,TRBJ1-4,TGTGCCAGCAGCTTTCAGGGGGCAAGTAATGAAAAACTGTTTTTT,CASSFQGASNEKLFF
TRBV30,NA,NA,18,TRBJ2-3,TGTGCCTGGAGTGTAGGGTTGGGTCGGGGGACAGCTACATATACGCAGTATTTT,CAWSVGLGRGTATYTQYF
TRBV19,NA,NA,15,TRBJ2-1,TGTGCCAGTAGCCAAACTCAAGTTTTGAGCAATGAGCAGTTCTTC,CASSQTQVLSNEQFF
TRBV4-1,TRBD2,few,16,TRBJ2-2,TGCGCCAGCAGCCACGACCGACTAGCGGGGACCGGGGAGCTGTTTTTT,CASSHDRLAGTGELFF
TRBV20-1,TRBD1,NA,16,TRBJ2-3,TGCAGTGCTAGTGGTCCGGGACAGACTAGCACAGATACGCAGTATTTT,CSASGPGQTSTDTQYF
TRBV2,NA,NA,12,TRBJ2-2,TGTGCCAGCAGGGTAGCAGTCGGGGAGCTGTTTTTT,CASRVAVGELFF
TRBV12-5,TRBD2,NA,18,TRBJ2-2,TGTGCTAGTGGTTCCTCGGGACTAGCGGGACCGAACACCGGGGAGCTGTTTTTT,CASGSSGLAGPNTGELFF
TRBV5-1,NA,once,13,TRBJ2-7,TGCGCCAGCAGCTTGTACAGTTCCTACGAGCAGTACTTC,CASSLYSSYEQYF
TRBV29-1,NA,NA,12,TRBJ1-2,TGCAGCGTAGACCGGGAGACTTATGGCTACACCTTC,CSVDRETYGYTF
TRBV27,NA,NA,14,TRBJ2-7,TGTGCCAGCAGTCCCGCAAACTCTCCCTACGAGCAGTACTTC,CASSPANSPYEQYF
TRBV5-5,TRBD2,NA,15,TRBJ2-5,TGTGCCAGCAGCTTGGAGGGGCGGGAGAGGGAGACCCAGTACTTC,CASSLEGRERETQYF
TRBV5-1,TRBD1,NA,14,TRBJ1-2,TGCGCCAGCAGCTTGGTACAGGGGGACTATGGCTACACCTTC,CASSLVQGDYGYTF
TRBV29-1,TRBD1,few,13,TRBJ2-3,TGCAGCGCCGGGACAGGGGATTTTGGGACGCAGTATTTT,CSAGTGDFGTQYF
TRBV5-5,TRBD1,NA,15,TRBJ2-7,TGTGCCAGCAGCTTGGCTGGACAGGGGGAAAACGAGCAGTACTTC,CASSLAGQGENEQYF
TRBV7-9,NA,few,12,TRBJ2-2,TGTGCCAGCAGCCGGGAAGGCGGGGAGCTGTTTTTT,CASSREGGELFF
TRBV9,TRBD2,NA,15,TRBJ2-5,TGTGCCAGCAGCCGGACTAGCGGGACCCAAGAGACCCAGTACTTC,CASSRTSGTQETQYF
TRBV15,TRBD1,NA,16,TRBJ1-2,TGTGCCACCAGCAGAGCCACCGGGACAGGGGTAAATGGCTACACCTTC,CATSRATGTGVNGYTF
TRBV10-2,NA,NA,20,TRBJ2-6,TGCGCCAGCAGTGAGTCATGGTTCTCGCGTGGTCTATCCGGGGCCAACGTCCTGACTTTC,CASSESWFSRGLSGANVLTF
TRBV21-1,NA,NA,18,TRBJ2-7,TGTGCCAGCAGCAAAGGTATGAAAGGAGACAGGGAAACCTACGAGCAGTACTTC,CASSKGMKGDRETYEQYF
TRBV11-2,NA,NA,17,TRBJ1-1,TGTGCCAGCAGCTTAGAAGGTAGCAGGGTCATGAACACTGAAGCTTTCTTT,CASSLEGSRVMNTEAFF
TRBV7-6,TRBD2,NA,16,TRBJ2-3,TGTGCCAGCAGCTTAACTAGCGGGAGGCCTGCAGATACGCAGTATTTT,CASSLTSGRPADTQYF
TRBV6-6,NA,NA,17,TRBJ1-3,TGTGCCAGCAGTCAGCTTTACACAGGGATAACTGGAAACACCATATATTTT,CASSQLYTGITGNTIYF
TRBV6-5,NA,NA,14,TRBJ1-1,TGTGCCAGTAAACTGGGGCCTGAGAACACTGAAGCTTTCTTT,CASKLGPENTEAFF
TRBV7-9,TRBD2,few,15,TRBJ2-7,TGTGCCAGCAGCTTTAAAGGGGAGGGCCCATTCGAGCAGTACTTC,CASSFKGEGPFEQYF
TRBV7-2,NA,NA,13,TRBJ2-7,TGTGCCGGCAGCTTACAGGCATCCTACGAGCAGTACTTC,CAGSLQASYEQYF
TRBV19,NA,NA,16,TRBJ1-5,TGTGCCAGTAGTATGGGCGGGGGACCGGCCAATCAGCCCCAGCATTTT,CASSMGGGPANQPQHF
TRBV30,TRBD2,NA,13,TRBJ2-1,TGTGCCTTAACTAGCGGGAGGAAAGGTGAGCAGTTCTTC,CALTSGRKGEQFF
TRBV20-1,NA,NA,13,TRBJ2-7,TGCAGTGCGAGTGGACACTTCTCCTACGAGCAGTACTTC,CSASGHFSYEQYF
TRBV11-3,NA,NA,13,TRBJ1-1,TGTGCCAGCAGCTTAATCCGGAACACTGAAGCTTTCTTT,CASSLIRNTEAFF
TRBV2,NA,NA,15,TRBJ1-1,TGTGCCAGCAGTGAAGCCCGGACACCAGGTACTGAAGCTTTCTTT,CASSEARTPGTEAFF
TRBV19,NA,NA,13,TRBJ2-3,TGTGCCAGTGGCAGCAACTATGCAGATACGCAGTATTTT,CASGSNYADTQYF
TRBV11-3,TRBD2,NA,17,TRBJ2-1,TGTGCCAGCAGCCCTTCCTGGACTAGCGGGGATTACAATGAGCAGTTCTTC,CASSPSWTSGDYNEQFF
TRBV27,TRBD2,NA,13,TRBJ2-1,TGTGCCAGCAGTTTCTCAGCTCGGGGGGGGCAGTTCTTC,CASSFSARGGQFF
TRBV7-2,NA,NA,15,TRBJ1-5,TGTGCCAGCAGCTTAAACCCAGGGCGCGGTCAGCCCCAGCATTTT,CASSLNPGRGQPQHF
TRBV14,TRBD2,NA,15,TRBJ2-7,TGTGCCAGCAGCCGAGGACTAGCTCGCTCCTACGAGCAGTACTTC,CASSRGLARSYEQYF
TRBV4-2,NA,NA,16,TRBJ2-5,TGTGCCAGCAGCCAAGATCACTCAGGGGCGTCGGAGACCCAGTACTTC,CASSQDHSGASETQYF
TRBV5-4,TRBD2,NA,13,TRBJ2-5,TGTGCCAGCAGGTCTAGCGGGAATGAGACCCAGTACTTC,CASRSSGNETQYF
TRBV5-1,TRBD1,NA,16,TRBJ2-1,TGCGCCAGCAGCTTCACGACCCTCGGACAGGTAGATGAGCAGTTCTTC,CASSFTTLGQVDEQFF
TRBV6-5,TRBD1,NA,14,TRBJ1-1,TGTGCCAGCAGCTTACAGGGGGCTGGCACTGAAGCTTTCTTT,CASSLQGAGTEAFF
TRBV5-1,NA,NA,15,TRBJ1-2,TGCGCCAGCAGCTTCCGACAGACCCCGGGAGGAGGCTACACCTTC,CASSFRQTPGGGYTF
TRBV2,TRBD1,NA,14,TRBJ2-7,TGTGCCAGCAGCGAGGACAGGGGAGACTACGAGCAGTACTTC,CASSEDRGDYEQYF
TRBV4-3,NA,NA,13,TRBJ2-7,TGCGCCAGCAGCCAAGAAGCAGGGTACGAGCAGTACTTC,CASSQEAGYEQYF
TRBV19,TRBD2,NA,17,TRBJ2-3,TGTGCCAGTAGTTCACGGACTAGTCCGAGGGGAACAGATACGCAGTATTTT,CASSSRTSPRGTDTQYF
TRBV19,NA,few,14,TRBJ1-2,TGTGCCAGTAGCCGGACAGTCCGTAACTATGGCTACACCTTC,CASSRTVRNYGYTF
TRBV7-9,NA,NA,11,TRBJ2-3,TGTGCCAGCAGCCGGACAGATACGCAGTATTTT,CASSRTDTQYF
TRBV29-1,NA,NA,13,TRBJ1-2,TGCAGCGTTGAAGACCGGGTGGTGCATGGCTACACCTTC,CSVEDRVVHGYTF
TRBV30,NA,few,14,TRBJ1-2,TGTGCCTGGAGATCGGCAGGGGTGGACTATGGCTACACCTTC,CAWRSAGVDYGYTF
TRBV5-1,NA,NA,14,TRBJ2-3,TGCGCCAGCAGCTTGCAACAGAACACAGATACGCAGTATTTT,CASSLQQNTDTQYF
TRBV5-6,TRBD1,few,14,TRBJ2-7,TGTGCCAGCAGCTTGGGGACAGGGGCCTACGAGCAGTACTTC,CASSLGTGAYEQYF
TRBV6-1,NA,NA,17,TRBJ2-2,TGTGCCAGCAGTGAAGCCCCACTAGCACTAAGGACCGGGGAGCTGTTTTTT,CASSEAPLALRTGELFF
TRBV2,NA,NA,13,TRBJ1-1,TGTGCCAGCAGTGTAGGGGAAAACACTGAAGCTTTCTTT,CASSVGENTEAFF
TRBV11-3,TRBD1,NA,17,TRBJ2-6,TGTGCCAGCAGCCCCGGGACAGGGACCTCTGGGGCCAACGTCCTGACTTTC,CASSPGTGTSGANVLTF
TRBV30,TRBD1,NA,14,TRBJ1-1,TGTGCCTGGAGTGAGGACAGGGAGGTCACTGAAGCTTTCTTT,CAWSEDREVTEAFF
TRBV2,TRBD2,NA,18,TRBJ2-7,TGTGCCAGCGGCAGCCGGGGACTAGCGGGAGAAAGGGAACGAGAGCAGTACTTC,CASGSRGLAGEREREQYF